Sequencing of this T cell receptor (beta chain) was carried out in a study of blood T cell repertoires in COVID-19 (dated by TCRdb to the early 2020s). In terms of the full investigation: Samples from collaborators originated in the United States, Italy and Spain and spanned both the acute and convalescent phases of COVID-19. Samples came from the ongoing ImmuneRACE study (first 160 participants) plus 1,254 subjects from 6 global collaborators. A freely available public database, intended as a resource for researchers studying the immune response to SARS-CoV-2, is where the repertoires were released. The prospective study material was composed of cDNA or gDNA derived from T cells, B-cell-depleted T cells, or PBMCs. A de-identified subject ID, COVID-19 status, age in years and sex were almost always included in the sample metadata. The dataset comprised deeply sampled blood TCRbeta repertoires from subjects exposed to, actively infected with, or recovered from COVID-19. Where HLA class I and class II types were available, the types were taken from metadata supplied by the sample provider, not from assay-based typing.

The full study reports these points: How much clinical and demographic metadata was included differed by source and by participant, and the metadata was provided uncurated.

The CDR3 starts with the cysteine, ends with the phenylalanine, and has 14 residues. Solely the CDR3 DNA is kept, with 42 bases framed from the first base. In the germline V gene, CDR1 corresponds to ENHRY and CDR2 to SYGVKD. V is pruned by 6 bases and J by 1 base, leaving 2 bases of the junction without a gene match. The immunoSEQ Assay, a bias-controlled multiplex PCR, was used to amplify TCRbeta CDR3 regions from genomic DNA. Regarding the original processing steps: Nucleated cell counts per sample were estimated from amplification of reference gene primers within the assay. Sequence reads were collapsed and filtered to measure the absolute abundance of every unique TCRbeta CDR3 rearrangement. Productive Simpson clonality was computed per sample as the square root of Simpson's diversity index over productive rearrangements. In TCRdb, the immuneACCESS table is reduced to in-frame sequences with V and J assigned. These tables do not hold every clone; where another copy was compared, an unresolved V gene accounts for under half, and the others remain unexplained. For V, J and clone size, that table is used; D and trimming come from the DNA. The sample contains approximately 130,000 clones, around 80% of them found a single time. The ten largest clones add up to 9.5% to 14% of the sample.

Of note for this clone: The antigen it recognizes is unknown. Base qualities were left out, and no much larger clone turns up one base away.

Each collaborating institution followed its own protocols to collect whole blood in K2EDTA tubes. Collaborator samples were shipped for TCRbeta analysis as frozen whole blood, isolated PBMCs, or DNA extracted from either sample type. The chain links TRBV10-3 with TRBJ2-5; 10 of the junction bases match TRBD1. This sequence was found in a human donor in a cohort sampled during active COVID-19. The sequenced sample was peripheral blood. The base sequence is TGTGCCATCAGGGGACAGGGGTCCCAAGAGACCCAGTACTTC. This codes for CAIRGQGSQETQYF.